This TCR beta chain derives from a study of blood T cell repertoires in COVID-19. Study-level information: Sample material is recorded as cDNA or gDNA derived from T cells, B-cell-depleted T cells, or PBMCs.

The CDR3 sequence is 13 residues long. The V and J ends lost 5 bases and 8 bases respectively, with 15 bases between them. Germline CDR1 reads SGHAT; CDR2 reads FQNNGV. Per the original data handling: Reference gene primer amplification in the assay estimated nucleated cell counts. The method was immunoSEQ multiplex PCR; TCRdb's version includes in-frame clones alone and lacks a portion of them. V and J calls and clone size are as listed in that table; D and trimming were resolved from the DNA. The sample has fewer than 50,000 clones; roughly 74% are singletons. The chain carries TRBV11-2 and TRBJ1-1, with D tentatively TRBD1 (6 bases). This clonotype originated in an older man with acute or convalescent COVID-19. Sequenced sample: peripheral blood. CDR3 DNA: TGTGCCAGCAGCGCCACAGGGCTCGGCGAAGCTTTCTTT. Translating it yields CASSATGLGEAFF.